This record covers a single T cell receptor beta chain. No cognate antigen has been identified for it. No per-base quality is available; no much larger clone lies one base away. CDR1 SGHTA and CDR2 FQGTGA are derived from the germline V gene. V loses 6 bases at its end and J loses 0 bases; junction bases beyond the gene matches: 5. Measured from the cysteine to the phenylalanine, the CDR3 is 17 residues long. Solely the CDR3 DNA is kept, with 51 bases framed from the first base. Each donor gave one peripheral blood draw, averaging approximately 0.12 L, which was collected into heparinised tubes. Using a panel that included CD45RO, CCR7, CD25, CD127, CD95 and CD27, naive, central memory, regulatory and stem cell-like memory CD4+ T cells were sorted on a BD FACSAria II. A purity above 95% was achieved for all sorted populations. PBMCs were isolated right away by Lymphoprep density gradient centrifugation and were stained directly, without culture. So that batch effects would be minimized, each experiment stained and sorted samples in pairs, pairing one healthy donor with one patient.

The sample originates from a study of beta chain features in type 1 diabetes (dated by TCRdb to the late 2010s). About the full investigation: Mean age, gender distribution, total cell number and subset yield did not differ between patients and healthy donors. A total of 90 million to 130 million sorted cells were examined across all samples, and a strong correlation was observed between cell number per subset and RNA yield. In the study, TCRB repertoires of sorted circulating CD4+ T cell subsets from recently diagnosed type 1 diabetes patients were compared with those of matched healthy donors. Regulatory and stem cell-like memory subsets were isolated from only 8 patients and 8 healthy donors, whereas naive and central memory subsets came from all 30 or so donors.

General conclusions and limits of the study: Because the HLA sub-analyses included only small numbers of individuals, any influence of HLA type on TCRB rearrangement was left unresolved. A moderate but significant shortening of TCRB CDR3 length was observed in type 1 diabetes patients in all four CD4+ subsets. The naive, central memory and regulatory TCRB repertoires appeared to resemble one another more closely among patients than among healthy donors. Fewer insertions and more nucleotide deletions at VDJ recombination sites were observed in patients with type 1 diabetes, implying thymic rearrangement abnormalities. Shorter templates might be favored by PCR, yet because patient and control samples were amplified and corrected together, any such skew would affect both groups equally. Because cDNA was sequenced instead of genomic DNA, highly expressing activated cells could be over-represented, though the groups showed no difference in activation or CD3 levels.

The entire isolated RNA was reverse transcribed using the High Capacity cDNA Reverse Transcription Kit, and thus expressed TCRB transcripts were sequenced. Naive, central memory and regulatory T cell samples underwent deep immunoSEQ sequencing, averaging around 3.7 million total reads per sample. After sorted cells were lysed in RLT buffer, RNA was extracted with DNase-treated RNeasy Micro or Mini kits, with the choice depending on cell number. To prevent cross-contamination, every cell subset was processed on its own, while patient and healthy donor samples were processed together. The immunoSEQ multiplex PCR was used to amplify TCRB sequences from cDNA, yielding 87-bp fragments that span the CDR3 region. The amplicons were sequenced using the Illumina HiSeq platform. The authors' pipeline ran thus. PCR bias was computationally corrected using synthetic template baselines, reads within Hamming distance 2 were collapsed, and singletons that could not be merged were discarded. Reads were aligned to IMGT to assign V, D and J genes, CDR3 length, and insertions or deletions at six rearrangement sites. Within each subset, clonotype counts were normalized to sorted cell number, after which true diversity and Gini coefficients were computed with the tcR R package. The overlap coefficient, calculated on TCRB nucleotide sequences, was used to measure repertoire sharing. As a proxy for the pre-selection repertoire, out-of-frame TCRB sequences from naive cells were analyzed. TCRdb limited this immuneACCESS table to in-frame rearrangements with V and J called. A share of clones is missing; checked studies link under half to unresolved V genes, and the rest is unexplained. V and J calls plus clone size are reproduced from that table; the DNA served to infer D and trimming. The sample table shows 970,000 or so clones, and roughly 17% are seen once. Around 0.02% of the sample is in the top ten clones.

The source of this sequence is a woman between 18 and 29 years old in good health. The sequenced sample consisted of naive CD4+ T cells from blood. Taken with the paper, the label for cell subset or site translates to: true naive CD4+ T cells. Recombination joined TRBV7-3 with TRBJ2-6, with 10 central nucleotides matching TRBD1. The DNA reads TGTGCCAGCAGTCGACAGGGGGCTCTCTCTGGGGCCAACGTCCTGACTTTC. The translation is CASSRQGALSGANVLTF.